This T cell receptor beta chain was retrieved from a study of cytomegalovirus exposure and HLA in healthy donors. Points from the study as a whole: According to an earlier analysis, most TCR beta V segments yielded productive rearrangements about 90% or about 30% of the time. Reportedly, cytomegalovirus status was diagnosed with high sensitivity and specificity.

PCR employed 60 Vbeta and 13 Jbeta primers. Assay used: immunoSEQ multiplex PCR; TCRdb lists only in-frame clones, some missing. The sample has about 160,000 clones, around four fifths seen once; the top ten hold about 1.9%. The donors gave bone marrow, and they were healthy. Comments on this clone: Its cognate antigen is unknown.

Germline assignment: CDR1 SGHNT and CDR2 YYREEE (reference sequence). V lost 2 bases and J lost 6, with 20 bases in between. The CDR3 is 16 amino acids. Sequencing used PBMCs. The genes are TRBV5-4 and TRBJ1-1; the D gene is possibly TRBD1 (6 bases). The receptor was isolated from a woman aged 18 to 35 in good health and CMV-seronegative. This CDR3 is CASSFGGGTRGAEAFF. CDR3 bases: TGTGCCAGCAGCTTCGGGGGGGGCACCCGGGGCGCTGAAGCTTTCTTT.